Listed below are T cell receptor beta chains from one sample, sequenced in a study of T cell repertoires in cytomegalovirus infection. TCRdb reprocessed the reads via MiXCR and lists one record per CDR3 protein. In the table there are about 190,000 distinct CDR3 sequences, roughly 9% of which are singletons. Sequencing was done on a sample of PBMCs. All receptors come from a human donor in good health (CMV status not recorded). Some clones in this sample may be carry-over from other donors' samples. CDR3s include the opening cysteine and the closing phenylalanine or tryptophan. A D gene is named only where the DNA matches it firmly. Part of the rows lack a size; the others show once, few, many or a class for expanded clones.

v_call	d_call	clone_size	j_call	cdr3_aa	cdr3_nt
TRBV28	TRBD1	-	TRBJ1-5	CASSLDRGPGQPQHF	TGTGCCAGCAGTTTAGACAGGGGGCCGGGTCAGCCCCAGCATTTT
TRBV29-1	-	-	TRBJ1-2	CSVRRTQGNYGYTF	TGCAGCGTCAGACGGACACAGGGCAACTATGGCTACACCTTC
TRBV7-2	TRBD1	many	TRBJ1-4	CASSEGQGIREKLFF	TGTGCCAGCAGCGAGGGACAGGGGATTAGGGAAAAACTGTTTTTT
TRBV7-8	-	many	TRBJ2-5	CASSFGPGLETQYF	TGTGCCAGCAGCTTTGGTCCGGGGCTAGAGACCCAGTACTTC
TRBV5-4	-	few	TRBJ1-5	CASSFEGVGQPQHF	TGTGCCAGCAGCTTTGAGGGGGTGGGTCAGCCCCAGCATTTT
TRBV6-1	TRBD1	many	TRBJ2-3	CASSPRTGGTARDTQYF	TGTGCCAGCAGTCCAAGGACAGGGGGCACCGCCAGGGATACGCAGTATTTT
TRBV7-9	-	few	TRBJ1-4	CASSYRDVHEKLFF	TGTGCCAGCAGCTACCGGGACGTTCATGAAAAACTGTTTTTT
TRBV6-1	TRBD2	many	TRBJ2-7	CASSDLAGSSYEQYF	TGTGCCAGCAGTGATCTAGCGGGCAGCTCCTACGAGCAGTACTTC
TRBV20-1	TRBD2	few	TRBJ2-1	CSARSTSGGKHNEQFF	TGCAGTGCTAGAAGTACTAGCGGGGGGAAACACAATGAGCAGTTCTTC
TRBV29-1	TRBD1	-	TRBJ2-7	CSVGQGTDEQYF	TGCAGCGTGGGACAGGGGACAGACGAGCAGTACTTC
TRBV19	-	few	TRBJ2-1	CASSIDLPESYNEQFF	TGTGCCAGTAGTATAGATCTCCCCGAGTCCTACAATGAGCAGTTCTTC
TRBV29-1	-	few	TRBJ2-1	CSVAEGDSNYNEQFF	TGCAGCGTTGCAGAGGGAGACAGTAATTACAATGAGCAGTTCTTC
TRBV27	-	once	TRBJ1-5	CASSNRQGNQPQHF	TGTGCCAGCAGCAATCGGCAGGGGAATCAGCCCCAGCATTTT
TRBV2	-	few	TRBJ2-7	CARYSDYEQYF	TGTGCCAGGTACAGTGACTACGAGCAGTACTTC
TRBV20-1	-	-	TRBJ1-1	CSARDPRGAAEAFF	TGCAGTGCTAGAGATCCCCGTGGGGCAGCTGAAGCTTTCTTT
TRBV5-4	TRBD2	few	TRBJ2-1	CASSFLAGANYNEQFF	TGTGCCAGCAGCTTTCTAGCGGGAGCAAACTACAATGAGCAGTTCTTC
TRBV2	-	-	TRBJ1-6	CASSNQGFGNSPLHF	TGTGCCAGCAGTAACCAGGGGTTTGGTAATTCACCCCTCCACTTT
TRBV7-2	TRBD1	many	TRBJ2-1	CASSQDRANEQFF	TGTGCCAGCAGCCAAGACAGGGCCAATGAGCAGTTCTTC
TRBV5-6	TRBD1	many	TRBJ1-1	CASSLLGDRVTEAFF	TGTGCCAGCAGCTTGCTTGGGGACAGGGTCACTGAAGCTTTCTTT
TRBV7-8	-	many	TRBJ2-1	CASSLERYHEQFF	TGTGCCAGCAGCTTAGAGAGGTATCATGAGCAGTTCTTC
TRBV12-3/TRBV12-4	-	-	TRBJ1-1	CASSFPRGTNTEAFF	TGTGCCAGCAGTTTTCCGCGGGGGACGAACACTGAAGCTTTCTTT
TRBV12-3/TRBV12-4	TRBD2	few	TRBJ2-1	CASSLRRRFGTSGSTFYNEQFF	TGTGCCAGCAGTTTACGCCGTAGGTTCGGGACTAGCGGGTCAACTTTCTACAATGAGCAGTTCTTC
TRBV28	-	many	TRBJ1-6	CASSLVSSSYNSPLHF	TGTGCCAGCAGTTTGGTCTCAAGCTCCTATAATTCACCCCTCCACTTT
TRBV6-6	-	many	TRBJ2-1	CATKRRSYNEQFF	TGTGCCACCAAAAGAAGGTCCTACAATGAGCAGTTCTTC
TRBV7-2	-	many	TRBJ2-1	CASSPPNYNEQFF	TGTGCCAGCAGCCCGCCTAACTACAATGAGCAGTTCTTC
TRBV20-1	-	-	TRBJ1-1	CSARLSGTEAFF	TGCAGTGCTAGACTTTCTGGTACTGAAGCTTTCTTT
TRBV28	-	few	TRBJ1-6	CASSRDGANNSPLHF	TGTGCCAGCAGCCGAGACGGAGCCAATAATTCACCCCTCCACTTT
TRBV7-9	-	few	TRBJ2-3	CASSLDVEDTQYF	TGTGCCAGCAGCTTGGATGTGGAAGATACGCAGTATTTT